The clone carrying this T cell receptor (beta chain) was detected only a few times. Its target is not known. This sample is part of a study of identical twins. General observations from the study: Model-predicted out-of-frame TCR alpha sharing fell below observed values in monozygotic twins.

TCRdb independently ran MiXCR on the 5' RACE reads; one entry per CDR3 protein. Here the sample spans 200,000 to 250,000 distinct CDR3 sequences, about 13% being singletons. Healthy Caucasians made up all donors. The V end was cut by 0 bases, the J end by 5 bases, with 11 bases between. Looked up from germline, CDR1 is SGHAT and CDR2 is FQNNGV. The CDR3 has 14 amino acids. The same specimen was also included in a second study, on yellow fever vaccine responses in identical twins.

The gene calls are TRBV11-2 and TRBJ2-7; D unresolved. The source material was memory (CD45RO+) T cells sorted from blood. The clonotype originates from a woman aged 18-30 years in good health. The CDR3 reads CASSLDGMLHEQYF. CDR3 coding DNA: TGTGCCAGCAGCTTAGATGGTATGCTACACGAGCAGTACTTC.